A single sample is the source of the 18 T cell receptor beta chains below, sequenced in a study of beta chain features in type 1 diabetes. All of the isolated RNA was reverse transcribed, so expressed TCRB transcripts were sequenced. The table came from immunoSEQ multiplex PCR; TCRdb's copy has only in-frame clones and leaves some out. In the table there are around 250,000 clones, less than 35% of which are singletons. The source material was central memory CD4+ T cells from blood. All receptors derive from a man aged 30 to 39 in good health.

The rearrangement uses TRBV5-6 and TRBJ2-7; perhaps TRBD2 as D (5 bases). Per germline, CDR1 SGHDT and CDR2 YYEEEE. The length of the CDR3 is 13 residues. The germline V and J ends were trimmed by 0 bases and 9 bases, with 13 bases remaining between them. CDR3 nucleotide sequence: TGTGCCAGCAGCTTGGGGCTAGCAAAAGGGCAGTACTTC. It encodes CASSLGLAKGQYF.

This clone was seen more than once but under ten times. The DNA for the CDR3 is TGTGCCAGCAGCTTAGCGGGGCGGACGACCTACAATGAGCAGTTCTTC. This gives the protein CASSLAGRTTYNEQFF. The J gene is TRBJ2-1, the V gene TRBV7-2, with TRBD1 as a possible D gene (5 bases). The CDR3 is made up of 16 amino acids. Germline V gives CDR1 SGHTA, CDR2 FQGNSA. V was cut by 0 bases and J by 2 bases, with 11 bases left in between.

As DNA, the CDR3 is TGCACCAGCAGCCATGGGCAGCCCCAGCATTTT. Translation: CTSSHGQPQHF. The chain carries TRBV1 and TRBJ1-5. TRBV1 is termed a pseudogene. The CDR3 is 11 residues long.

The chain has TRBV15 and TRBJ2-3; 10 positions match TRBD2. Losses at the gene ends were 0 bases for V and 6 bases for J; bases not matched to a gene: 9. The CDR3 is made up of 17 amino acids. The germline gives CDR1 LNHNV, CDR2 YYDKDF (reference sequence). CDR3: CATSRDPPSGGGDTQYF. CDR3 DNA: TGTGCCACCAGCAGAGATCCGCCTAGCGGGGGTGGGGATACGCAGTATTTT.

This clone turned up a few times. This chain joins TRBV15 and TRBJ2-3; tentatively, D is TRBD1 (5 bases). The CDR3 has 14 residues. V was cut by 7 bases and J by 1 base, with 12 bases left in between. Germline V lookup: CDR1 LNHNV, CDR2 YYDKDF (reference sequence). The DNA of the CDR3 is TGTGCCACCAAGAACCAGGGCGGCACAGATACGCAGTATTTT. It translates to CATKNQGGTDTQYF.

J is TRBJ2-1 and V is TRBV10-2; D is uncertain. The V and J ends lost 2 bases and 12 bases respectively, with 8 bases between them. Per the germline V gene, CDR1 is WSHSY and CDR2 is SAAADI. The CDR3 is made up of 11 amino acids. CDR3 sequence (DNA): TGCGCCAGCAGTGAGAGGTATAGGCAGTTCTTC. Protein sequence: CASSERYRQFF.

A few counts support this clone. The same CDR3 can be traced to other DNA sequences in this sample. The chain has TRBV18 and TRBJ2-3; 13 nucleotides align to TRBD2. The germline V gene encodes CDR1 KGHSH and CDR2 LQKENI. The CDR3 is 15 amino acids. After removal of 3 bases from V and 6 bases from J, the junction contained 3 bases not matched to a gene. DNA for the CDR3: TGTGCCAGCTCACCGGGACTAGCGGGAACCGATACGCAGTATTTT. The encoded protein is CASSPGLAGTDTQYF.

This clone was detected only a few times. CDR3 loop: CASRDYSAGDTQYF. The DNA of the CDR3 is TGTGCCAGCAGGGACTATTCCGCAGGAGATACGCAGTATTTT. V gene TRBV2 combines with J gene TRBJ2-3; perhaps TRBD2 as D (6 bases). V was trimmed by 6 bases and J by 5 bases, leaving 15 bases between them. CDR3 length: 14 amino acids. Germline loops: CDR1 SNHLY, CDR2 FYNNEI.

The gene calls are TRBV4-1 and TRBJ2-1; 8 bases fit TRBD1. The CDR3 spans 16 residues. V lost 0 bases, J lost 4 bases, and 5 bases stayed unmatched. Germline CDR1 MGHRA, CDR2 YSYEKL. The CDR3 reads CASSQDPTGVYNEQFF. For the CDR3, the DNA is TGCGCCAGCAGCCAAGACCCGACAGGGGTTTACAATGAGCAGTTCTTC.

There are a few counts of this clone. The CDR3 protein is CASRAGQVNTGELFF. DNA for the CDR3: TGTGCCAGCAGGGCGGGGCAGGTGAACACCGGGGAGCTGTTTTTT. The chain recombines TRBV2 with TRBJ2-2, with TRBD2 as a possible D gene (6 bases). Trimming took off 6 bases at V and 1 base at J, with 12 bases between the two ends. Germline CDR1 SNHLY, CDR2 FYNNEI. The CDR3 has 15 amino acids. Looking up the rest from reference TRBV2 and TRBJ2-2 gives the full variable domain: EPEVTQTPSHQVTQMGQEVILRCVPISNHLYFYWYRQILGQKVEFLVSFYNNEISEKSEIFDDQFSVERPDGSNFTLKIRSTKLEDSAMYFCASRAGQVNTGELFFGEGSRLTVL.

This clone is medium-sized (0.01 to 0.1%) by share. The chain combines TRBV28 with TRBJ2-4; a possible D gene is TRBD2 (6 bases). V lost 3 bases and J 5 bases, leaving 8 bases between the germline ends. The CDR3 contains 13 residues. From germline, CDR1 is MDHEN and CDR2 SYDVKM. The CDR3 loop is CASSLEGENIQYF. In nucleotides, the CDR3 is TGTGCCAGCAGTTTGGAGGGCGAAAACATTCAGTACTTC.

This rearrangement joins TRBV7-9 to TRBJ1-1, with D possibly matching TRBD1 (6 bases). V was shortened by 4 bases and J by 3 bases, with 18 bases between the two germline ends. Germline assignment: CDR1 SEHNR and CDR2 FQNEAQ (reference sequence). CDR3 length equals 16 residues. The CDR3 protein is CASSSWGGIGDTEAFF. The CDR3 DNA reads TGTGCCAGCAGCTCTTGGGGGGGCATTGGTGACACTGAAGCTTTCTTT. Looking up the rest from reference TRBV7-9 and TRBJ1-1 gives the full variable domain: DTGVSQNPRHKITKRGQNVTFRCDPISEHNRLYWYRQTLGQGPEFLTYFQNEAQLEKSRLLSDRFSAERPKGSFSTLEIQRTEQGDSAMYLCASSSWGGIGDTEAFFGQGTRLTVV.

The chain uses TRBV10-3 and TRBJ1-2; D remains unclear. Trimming cost V 0 bases and J 0 bases, with 11 bases left between them. Germline assignment: CDR1 ENHRY and CDR2 SYGVKD. CDR3 length: 16 residues. The CDR3 coding sequence is TGTGCCATCAGTGAGTCGACGTGGGCATCTAACTATGGCTACACCTTC. Translated: CAISESTWASNYGYTF.

V usage is TRBV7-8 and J usage is TRBJ1-6; 7 bases match TRBD1. This CDR3 has 14 amino acids. V was pared by 5 bases and J by 9 bases, with 7 bases of the junction left unmatched. From germline, CDR1 is SGHVS and CDR2 FQNEAQ. The CDR3 DNA reads TGTGCCAGCAGCAGCCGGGACAGCTTTTCACCCCTCCACTTT. Its protein product is CASSSRDSFSPLHF.

V usage is TRBV2 and J usage is TRBJ2-1, with D hard to call. The CDR3 is made up of 11 amino acids. Germline V lookup: CDR1 SNHLY, CDR2 FYNNEI. V lost 6 bases and J lost 5, with 5 bases in between. As DNA, the CDR3 is TGTGCCAGCAGGAGTAACAATGAGCAGTTCTTC. It specifies CASRSNNEQFF.

This CDR3 is CASSPRQGKGYEQYF. DNA for the CDR3: TGTGCCAGCAGCCCGAGACAGGGGAAGGGTTACGAGCAGTACTTC. The V call is TRBV7-2, the J call TRBJ2-7, with 8 bases that match TRBD1. Unmatched junction bases numbered 10, after V lost 5 bases and J lost 4 bases. Germline CDR1 is SGHTA and CDR2 is FQGNSA. CDR3 length equals 15 residues.

This clone was detected a few times. The rearrangement uses TRBV7-2 and TRBJ1-2; 7 nucleotides match TRBD1. Trimming removed 2 bases from V and 6 bases from J; junction bases left unmatched: 3. CDR1 and CDR2 (germline): SGHTA, FQGNSA. The CDR3 extends over 13 amino acids. The CDR3 DNA reads TGTGCCAGCAGCTTATCACAGGGGAATGGCTACACCTTC. Translated: CASSLSQGNGYTF.

This clone showed up just once. This chain connects TRBV29-1 to TRBJ1-5; D is possibly TRBD1 (5 bases). CDR1 is SQVTM, CDR2 ANQGSEA, per germline. The CDR3 spans 12 residues. V lost 6 bases, J lost 4 bases, and 10 bases lay in between. CDR3 coding DNA: TGCAGCGTAATCGAGGGGAATCAGCCCCAGCATTTT. Translation gives CSVIEGNQPQHF.